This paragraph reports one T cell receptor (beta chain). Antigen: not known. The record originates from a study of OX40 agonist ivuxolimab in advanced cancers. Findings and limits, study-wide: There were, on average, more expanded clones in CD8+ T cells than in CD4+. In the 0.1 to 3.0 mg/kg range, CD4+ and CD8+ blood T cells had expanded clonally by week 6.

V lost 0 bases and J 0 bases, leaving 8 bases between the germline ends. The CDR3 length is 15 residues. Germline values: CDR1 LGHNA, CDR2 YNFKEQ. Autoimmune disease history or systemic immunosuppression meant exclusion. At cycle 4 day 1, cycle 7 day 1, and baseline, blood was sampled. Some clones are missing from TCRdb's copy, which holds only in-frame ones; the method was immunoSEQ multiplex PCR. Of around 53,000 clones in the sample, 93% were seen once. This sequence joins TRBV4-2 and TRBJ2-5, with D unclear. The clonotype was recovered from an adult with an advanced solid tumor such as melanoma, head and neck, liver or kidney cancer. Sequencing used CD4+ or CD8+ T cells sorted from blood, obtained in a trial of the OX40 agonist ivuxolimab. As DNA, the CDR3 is TGTGCCAGCAGCCAAGATCGAGACTACCAAGAGACCCAGTACTTC. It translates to CASSQDRDYQETQYF.